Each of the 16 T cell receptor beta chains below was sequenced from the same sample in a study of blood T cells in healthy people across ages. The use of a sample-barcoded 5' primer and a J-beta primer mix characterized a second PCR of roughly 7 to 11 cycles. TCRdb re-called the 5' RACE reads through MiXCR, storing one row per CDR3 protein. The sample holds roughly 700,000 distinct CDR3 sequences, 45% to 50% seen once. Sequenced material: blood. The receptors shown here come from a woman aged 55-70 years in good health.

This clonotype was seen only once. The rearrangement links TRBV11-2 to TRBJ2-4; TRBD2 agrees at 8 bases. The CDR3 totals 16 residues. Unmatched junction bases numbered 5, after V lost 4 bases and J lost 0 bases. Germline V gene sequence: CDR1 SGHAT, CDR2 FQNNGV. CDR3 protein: CASSYLAGPAKNIQYF. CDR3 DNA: TGTGCCAGCAGCTACCTAGCGGGTCCAGCCAAAAACATTCAGTACTTC.

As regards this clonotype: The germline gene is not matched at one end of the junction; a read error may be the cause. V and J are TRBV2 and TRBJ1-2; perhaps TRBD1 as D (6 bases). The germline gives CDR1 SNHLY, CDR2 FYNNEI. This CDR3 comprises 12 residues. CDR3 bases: TGTGTCAGCAGAACAGGGAGCTATGGCTACACCTTC. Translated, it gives CVSRTGSYGYTF.

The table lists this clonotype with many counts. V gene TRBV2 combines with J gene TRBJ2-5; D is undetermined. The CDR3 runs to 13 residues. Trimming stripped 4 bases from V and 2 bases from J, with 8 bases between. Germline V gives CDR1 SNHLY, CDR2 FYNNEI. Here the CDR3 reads CASSVVPQETQYF. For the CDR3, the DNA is TGTGCCAGCAGTGTGGTTCCGCAAGAGACCCAGTACTTC.

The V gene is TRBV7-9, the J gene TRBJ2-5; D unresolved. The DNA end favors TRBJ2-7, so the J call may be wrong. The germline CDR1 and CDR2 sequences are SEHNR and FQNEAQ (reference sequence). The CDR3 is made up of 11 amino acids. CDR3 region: CASSPRVEQYF. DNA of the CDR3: TGTGCCAGCAGCCCACGAGTCGAGCAGTACTTC.

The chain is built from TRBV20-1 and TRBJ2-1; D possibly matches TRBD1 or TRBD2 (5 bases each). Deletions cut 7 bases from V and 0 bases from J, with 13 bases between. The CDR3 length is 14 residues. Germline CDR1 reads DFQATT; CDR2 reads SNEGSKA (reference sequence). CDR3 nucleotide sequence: TGCAGTGGGACGAGGGGAAGCTCCTACAATGAGCAGTTCTTC. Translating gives CSGTRGSSYNEQFF.

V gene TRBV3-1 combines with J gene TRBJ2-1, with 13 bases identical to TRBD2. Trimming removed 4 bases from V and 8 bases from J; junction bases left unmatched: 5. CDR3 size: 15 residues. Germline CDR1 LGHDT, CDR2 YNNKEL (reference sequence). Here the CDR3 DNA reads TGTGCCAGCAGCCCGGGACTAGCGGGAACCCATGAGCAGTTCTTC. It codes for CASSPGLAGTHEQFF.

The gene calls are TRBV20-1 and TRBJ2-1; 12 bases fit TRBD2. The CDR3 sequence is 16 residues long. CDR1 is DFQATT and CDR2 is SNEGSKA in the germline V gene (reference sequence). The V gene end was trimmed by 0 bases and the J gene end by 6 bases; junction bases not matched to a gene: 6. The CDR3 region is CSARDPSGRAGNEQFF. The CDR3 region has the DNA TGCAGTGCTAGAGACCCTAGCGGGAGGGCGGGCAATGAGCAGTTCTTC.

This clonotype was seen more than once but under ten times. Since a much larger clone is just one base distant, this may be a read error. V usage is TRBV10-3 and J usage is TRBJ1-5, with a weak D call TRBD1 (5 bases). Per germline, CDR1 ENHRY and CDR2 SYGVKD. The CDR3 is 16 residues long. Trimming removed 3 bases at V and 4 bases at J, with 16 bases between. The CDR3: CAISDPGRGQNQPQHF. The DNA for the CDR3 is TGTGCCATCAGTGACCCCGGGCGGGGCCAAAATCAGCCCCAGCATTTT.

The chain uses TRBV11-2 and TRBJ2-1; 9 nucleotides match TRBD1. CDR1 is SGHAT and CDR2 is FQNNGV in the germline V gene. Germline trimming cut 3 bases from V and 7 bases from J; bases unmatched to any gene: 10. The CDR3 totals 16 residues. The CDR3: CASSFWPGQGRNEQFF. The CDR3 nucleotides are TGTGCCAGCAGCTTCTGGCCAGGACAGGGGAGGAATGAGCAGTTCTTC.

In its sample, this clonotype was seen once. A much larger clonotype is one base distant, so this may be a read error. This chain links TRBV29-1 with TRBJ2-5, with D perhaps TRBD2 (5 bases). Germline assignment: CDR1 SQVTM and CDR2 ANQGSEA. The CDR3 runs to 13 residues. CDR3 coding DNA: TGCAGCGTTGAAGGTCTTCGGGAAGAGAGCCAGTACTTC. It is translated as CSVEGLREESQYF.

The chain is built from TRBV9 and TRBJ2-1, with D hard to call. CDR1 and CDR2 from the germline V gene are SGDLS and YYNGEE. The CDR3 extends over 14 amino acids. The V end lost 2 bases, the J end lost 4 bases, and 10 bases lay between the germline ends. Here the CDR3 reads CASSVGVAYNEQFF. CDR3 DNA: TGTGCCAGCAGCGTGGGCGTAGCTTACAATGAGCAGTTCTTC.

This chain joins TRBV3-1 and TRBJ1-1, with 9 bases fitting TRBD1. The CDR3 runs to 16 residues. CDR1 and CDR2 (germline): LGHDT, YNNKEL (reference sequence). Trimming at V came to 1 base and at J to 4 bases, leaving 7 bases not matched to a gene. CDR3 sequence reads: CASSQVGTGLGTEAFF. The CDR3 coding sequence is TGTGCCAGCAGCCAAGTGGGGACAGGGTTGGGCACTGAAGCTTTCTTT.

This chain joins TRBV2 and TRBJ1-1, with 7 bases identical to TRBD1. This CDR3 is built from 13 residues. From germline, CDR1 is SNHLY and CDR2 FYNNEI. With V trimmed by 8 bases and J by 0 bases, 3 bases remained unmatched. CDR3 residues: CASAGQMNTEAFF. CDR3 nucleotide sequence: TGTGCCAGCGCGGGACAGATGAACACTGAAGCTTTCTTT.

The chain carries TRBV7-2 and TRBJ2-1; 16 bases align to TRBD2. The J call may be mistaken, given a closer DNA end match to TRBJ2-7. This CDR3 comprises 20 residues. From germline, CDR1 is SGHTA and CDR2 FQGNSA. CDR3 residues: CASSFSPGLAGGSSYNEQYF. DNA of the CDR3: TGTGCCAGCAGCTTCTCCCCGGGACTAGCGGGAGGGAGCTCCTACAATGAGCAGTACTTC.

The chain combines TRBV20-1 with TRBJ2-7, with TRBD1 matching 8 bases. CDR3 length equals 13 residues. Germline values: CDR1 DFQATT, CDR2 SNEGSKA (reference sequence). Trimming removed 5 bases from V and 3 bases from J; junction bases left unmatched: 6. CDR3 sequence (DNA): TGCAGTGCTGAAGGACAGGGAAACTACGAGCAGTACTTC. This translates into CSAEGQGNYEQYF.

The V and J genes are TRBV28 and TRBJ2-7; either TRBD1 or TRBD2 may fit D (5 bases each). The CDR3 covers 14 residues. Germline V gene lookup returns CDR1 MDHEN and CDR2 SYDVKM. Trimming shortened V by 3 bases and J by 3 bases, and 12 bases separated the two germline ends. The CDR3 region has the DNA TGTGCCAGCAGTTTGGTGGTTGGGGGCTACGAGCAGTACTTC. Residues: CASSLVVGGYEQYF.